This TCR beta chain was sequenced in a study of beta chain features in type 1 diabetes. Study-level points and caveats: Equally in patients and controls, shorter templates might have been favored by PCR.

Reverse transcribing all isolated RNA meant expressed TCRB transcripts were sequenced. The assay was immunoSEQ multiplex PCR, and TCRdb's table has in-frame clones only and misses some. There are 390,000 or so clones in the sample; more than 11% occur only once, and roughly 0.036% lies in the top ten. The ends were cut back, 2 bases at V and 4 bases at J, with 14 bases in the middle. Per the germline V gene, CDR1 is MGHDK and CDR2 is SYGVNS. This CDR3 region has 15 residues. About this clone: Its specificity is not known.

The sequence was obtained from a man aged 25-40 years in good health. The rearrangement uses TRBV25-1 and TRBJ1-1, with D possibly being TRBD1 (5 bases). The specimen sequenced was naive CD4+ T cells from blood. CDR3 protein: CASSEQGRWSTEAFF. The CDR3, as DNA: TGTGCCAGCAGTGAACAGGGCAGATGGAGCACTGAAGCTTTCTTT.